This TCR beta chain emerged from a study of blood T cell repertoires in COVID-19. Recovery among Cohort 3 donors was established by two negative PCRs, clearance, or symptom resolution. The CDR3 totals 14 residues. The V gene lost 5 bases and the J gene lost 7 bases, with 14 bases spanning the gap. Germline V CDR1 and CDR2: SEHNR, FQNEAQ (reference sequence). TCRdb keeps only in-frame clones here, not all; method: immunoSEQ multiplex PCR. The sample has fewer than 300,000 clones, around nine tenths seen once; the top ten hold 8% to 10%. The sequence was obtained from a man in his forties who had recovered from COVID-19. This rearrangement joins TRBV7-9 to TRBJ2-2; the D gene is possibly TRBD1 (6 bases). Sequenced input: PBMCs or T cells enriched from blood (not recorded which). Here the CDR3 DNA reads TGTGCCAGCAGCGAACGGCCGGACAGCGGGGAGCTGTTTTTT. Amino acids: CASSERPDSGELFF.